The clone carrying this TCR beta chain has only one observation. Its specificity is unknown. The data were taken from a study of shared clonotypes between healthy human individuals. Study information: Donors consisted of a couple of women and a few men between 18 and 49. Study outcomes and limitations: The naive CD4 repertoires of several donors were compared, and roughly 5% of clonotypes were shared.

The CDR3 is 14 residues long. CDR1 KGHSH and CDR2 LQKENI come from the germline V gene. The V and J ends lost 6 bases and 3 bases, in that order; junction bases with no gene match: 7. Investigators divided CD4+ cells into CD45RA+ naive and CD45RA-negative memory subsets. Splitting of each subset's genomic DNA was done evenly across several immunoSEQ plates. The data were produced by immunoSEQ multiplex PCR, yet TCRdb's version contains in-frame clones alone and is incomplete. The table has 2,500,000 or so clones, approximately 94% seen once. The sequence was obtained from a man between 18 and 35 years old in good health. Material for sequencing was naive CD4+ T cells sorted from blood. The subset was: CD45RA+ positively selected. This chain joins TRBV18 and TRBJ2-7; 8 bases align to TRBD1. CDR3 sequence: CASSMDRVRYEQYF. The CDR3 DNA sequence: TGTGCCAGCTCTATGGACAGGGTACGCTACGAGCAGTACTTC.